What follows describes a single TCR beta chain. The sample comes from a study of cytomegalovirus exposure and HLA in healthy donors. Study information: As released early, the data held roughly 85 million unique TCRs from HLA-typed donors.

The CDR3 covers 14 residues. J lost 6 bases, V lost 3 bases, and 3 bases had no gene match. The germline V gene has CDR1 LNHNV and CDR2 YYDKDF (reference sequence). A multiplex PCR was run with 60 Vbeta primers and 13 Jbeta primers. The table came from immunoSEQ multiplex PCR; TCRdb's copy has only in-frame clones and leaves some out. The sample holds about 130,000 clones, 75% to 85% seen once. This receptor was taken from a man in his fifties in good health and CMV-seronegative. The chain employs TRBV15 and TRBJ2-2; 8 nucleotides line up with TRBD1. Sequencing input: PBMCs. This CDR3 reads CATSRDREAGELFF. DNA of the CDR3: TGTGCCACCAGCAGGGACAGGGAAGCCGGGGAGCTGTTTTTT.